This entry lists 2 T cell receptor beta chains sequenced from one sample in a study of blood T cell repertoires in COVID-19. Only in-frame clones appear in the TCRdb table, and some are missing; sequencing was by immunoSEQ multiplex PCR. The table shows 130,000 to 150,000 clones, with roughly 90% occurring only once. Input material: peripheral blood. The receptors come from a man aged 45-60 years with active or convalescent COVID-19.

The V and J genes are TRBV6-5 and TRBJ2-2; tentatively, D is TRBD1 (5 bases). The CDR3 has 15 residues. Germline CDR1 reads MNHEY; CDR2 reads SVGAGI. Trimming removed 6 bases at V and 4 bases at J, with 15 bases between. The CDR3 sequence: CASRPGSSRTGELFF. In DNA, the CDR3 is TGTGCCAGCAGGCCAGGGTCATCTCGCACCGGGGAGCTGTTTTTT.

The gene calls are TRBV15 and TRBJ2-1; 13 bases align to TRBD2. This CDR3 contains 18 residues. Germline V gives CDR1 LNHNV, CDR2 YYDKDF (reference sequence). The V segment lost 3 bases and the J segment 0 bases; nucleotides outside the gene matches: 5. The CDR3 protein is CATSRHRTSGSSYNEQFF. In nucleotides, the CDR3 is TGTGCCACCAGCAGGCATCGGACTAGCGGGAGCTCCTACAATGAGCAGTTCTTC.